Sequencing of this T cell receptor beta chain was carried out in a study of tumor-infiltrating lymphocytes in glioblastoma multiforme. Concerning this clonotype: This is likely a read error, given that the CDR3 carries no conserved phenylalanine or tryptophan at its end.

Multiple V-beta primers and a C-beta primer amplified TCRB from RNA. Each CDR3 protein is one row after TCRdb ran MiXCR on the multiplex PCR reads. The table records some 9,300 distinct CDR3 sequences, just under 75% of them present only once. The sequenced sample consisted of brain tumor tissue. This clonotype was sampled from a male donor with glioblastoma.

DNA of the CDR3: TGTGCCAGCAGTGAAATTCCGAACACTGAAGCTTTCCTT. Translated, it gives CASSEIPNTEAFL. The J gene is TRBJ1-1, the V gene TRBV6-4; D unclear. V lost 3 bases and J 1 base, leaving 6 bases between the germline ends. The CDR3 extends over 13 amino acids. Per germline, CDR1 MRHNA and CDR2 SNTAGT.